Each of the 10 T cell receptor beta chains below was sequenced from the same sample in a study of response to subunit inactivated influenza vaccine. TCRdb analysed the RT-PCR reads with MiXCR anew, one entry per CDR3 protein. The sample holds a few hundred thousand distinct CDR3 sequences, around 15% seen once. Sample: PBMCs from blood, taken 11 to 12 days after vaccination. Receptors were obtained from a man aged 45-65 years who received an inactivated influenza vaccine.

This clonotype has just a few counts. The rearrangement uses TRBV14 and TRBJ2-1; 7 positions agree with TRBD2. The CDR3 is 14 residues long. J gave up 4 bases and V 4 bases, and 4 bases lay outside the gene matches. Germline V gene lookup returns CDR1 SGHDN and CDR2 FVKESK. As DNA, the CDR3 is TGTGCCAGCAGCCGGACTAGTATATACAATGAGCAGTTCTTC. Translating it yields CASSRTSIYNEQFF.

The chain has TRBV24-1 and TRBJ2-1; D is uncertain. V was clipped by 5 bases and J by 1 base, with 8 bases between them. CDR1 is KGHDR and CDR2 is SFDVKD in the germline V gene. This CDR3 is 14 amino acids long. As DNA, the CDR3 is TGTGCCACCAGTGGGAAGTCATCCTACAATGAGCAGTTCTTC. This codes for CATSGKSSYNEQFF.

This clonotype was detected ten times or more. CDR3 in amino acids: CASSFKLASRSYEQYF. The CDR3 region has the DNA TGTGCCAGCAGTTTCAAGTTAGCCAGTCGCTCCTACGAGCAGTACTTC. The V gene is TRBV12-3 or TRBV12-4, the J gene TRBJ2-7; D not resolved. The V and J ends lost 3 bases and 0 bases respectively, with 15 bases between them. CDR3 length: 16 residues.

This chain uses TRBV12-3 or TRBV12-4 with TRBJ1-1; 8 nucleotides match TRBD1. V was pared by 5 bases and J by 4 bases, with 6 bases of the junction left unmatched. The CDR3 sequence is 14 residues long. The CDR3 DNA follows: TGTGCCAGCAGTCGACAGGGGCCGGGCACTGAAGCTTTCTTT. It is translated as CASSRQGPGTEAFF.

This clonotype was seen a few times. The chain recombines TRBV4-3 with TRBJ2-1, with a possible D match to TRBD1 (5 bases). V shed 3 bases and J shed 8 bases, with 14 bases lying between them. Germline loops: CDR1 LGHNA, CDR2 YSLEER. The length of the CDR3 is 14 residues. The CDR3 DNA reads TGCGCCAGCAGCCAGGAGCCCAGGGTAGATGAGCAGTTCTTC. Its translation is CASSQEPRVDEQFF.

The sample holds many counts of this clonotype. The genes are TRBV7-2 and TRBJ2-2, with 10 bases that match TRBD2. CDR1 is SGHTA and CDR2 is FQGNSA in the germline V gene. This CDR3 has 17 amino acids. Losses at the gene ends were 5 bases for V and 2 bases for J; bases not matched to a gene: 8. The CDR3 loop is CASSGLSGGSNTGELFF. The CDR3 DNA follows: TGTGCCAGCAGCGGTCTTAGCGGGGGGTCCAACACCGGGGAGCTGTTTTTT.

V gene TRBV9 combines with J gene TRBJ2-5; TRBD2 matches 12 bases. V dropped 2 bases and J dropped 1; count of bases not matched to a gene: 3. Germline V gene lookup returns CDR1 SGDLS and CDR2 YYNGEE. CDR3 length: 16 amino acids. The CDR3 sequence is CASSVGTSGLQETQYF. For the CDR3, the DNA is TGTGCCAGCAGCGTTGGGACTAGCGGGCTCCAAGAGACCCAGTACTTC.

The rearrangement joins TRBV6-2 or TRBV6-3 to TRBJ1-5; D not resolved. The CDR3 loop spans 14 amino acids. Deletions cut 1 base from V and 2 bases from J, with 6 bases between. Germline V lookup: CDR1 MNHEY, CDR2 SVGEGT. CDR3 sequence (DNA): TGTGCCAGCAGTTACTTAAGCGGCAATCAGCCCCAGCATTTT. It encodes CASSYLSGNQPQHF.

The chain combines TRBV7-3 with TRBJ2-5, with 7 bases identical to TRBD1. This CDR3 has 16 residues. Looked up from germline, CDR1 is SGHTA and CDR2 is FQGTGA. The V segment lost 4 bases and the J segment 7 bases; nucleotides outside the gene matches: 15. The CDR3 nucleotides read TGTGCCAGCAGCTCCTCCGGGACAGAGGTCTGGGGGACCCAGTACTTC. Its translation: CASSSSGTEVWGTQYF.

This clonotype was counted between two and nine times. The chain couples TRBV9 to TRBJ1-1; D is unclear. Germline V gives CDR1 SGDLS, CDR2 YYNGEE. Trimming removed 4 bases at V and 0 bases at J, with 16 bases between. CDR3 length: 16 amino acids. This CDR3 is CASSPRELIMNTEAFF. The CDR3 DNA follows: TGTGCCAGCAGCCCCCGTGAGTTAATCATGAACACTGAAGCTTTCTTT.